The TCR beta chain described here comes from a study of T cells in Graves' hyperthyroidism and ophthalmopathy. Study conclusions and caveats: The blood repertoire included most of the expanded thyroid clonotypes above 0.001.

Researchers took RNA transcripts and amplified the TCR beta CDR3 regions from them. During a first-round RT-PCR of the TCR CDR3, the HTBI primer set was used. TCRdb fed the multiplex PCR reads into MiXCR, producing one record per CDR3 protein. The sample consists of hundreds of thousands of distinct CDR3 sequences, 18% of them appearing once. The CDR3 spans 12 residues. The germline V and J ends were trimmed by 5 bases and 6 bases, with 10 bases remaining between them. Per the germline V gene, CDR1 is SNHLY and CDR2 is FYNNEI. The sample holds a few counts of this clonotype. The antigen is unknown. Being one base from a much bigger clone, this may be a read error. Blood dates from first hyperthyroidism diagnosis, before any ophthalmopathy symptoms. Isolation of PBMCs was performed on 8 to 10 ml fresh peripheral blood.

This rearrangement joins TRBV2 to TRBJ1-1; D gene uncertain. What was sequenced was blood. The sequence was collected from a woman aged 50 to 65 with Graves' hyperthyroidism that later progressed to Graves' ophthalmopathy. The CDR3 loop reads CASSRRAAEAFF. In DNA form, the CDR3 reads TGTGCCAGCAGTAGAAGGGCCGCTGAAGCTTTCTTT.